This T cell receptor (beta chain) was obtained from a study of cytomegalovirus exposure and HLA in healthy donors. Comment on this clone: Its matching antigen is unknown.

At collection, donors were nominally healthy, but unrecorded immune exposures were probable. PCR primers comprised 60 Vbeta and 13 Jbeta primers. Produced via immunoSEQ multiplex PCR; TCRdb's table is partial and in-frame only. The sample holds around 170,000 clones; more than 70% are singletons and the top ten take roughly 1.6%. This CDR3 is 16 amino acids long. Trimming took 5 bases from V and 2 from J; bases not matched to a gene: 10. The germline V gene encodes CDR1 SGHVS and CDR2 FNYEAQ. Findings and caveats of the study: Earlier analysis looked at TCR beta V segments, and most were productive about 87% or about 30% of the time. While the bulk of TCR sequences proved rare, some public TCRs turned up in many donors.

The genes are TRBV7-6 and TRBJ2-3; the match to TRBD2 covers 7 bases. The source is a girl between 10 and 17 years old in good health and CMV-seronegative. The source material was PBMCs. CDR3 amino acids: CASSPTWGGDTDTQYF. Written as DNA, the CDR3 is TGTGCCAGCAGCCCGACCTGGGGGGGGGACACAGATACGCAGTATTTT.